One and the same sample provided the 24 T cell receptor beta chains below, sequenced in a study of molecular identifiers for immune sequencing clone quantification. TCRdb re-derived calls from the PCR reads in MiXCR, one entry per CDR3 protein. Seen here are some 590,000 distinct CDR3 sequences, 25% observed once, and the top ten hold 0.6% to 0.9%. Sample: naive CD8+ T cells from blood, with Jurkat cell RNA spiked in. Subset defined: FACS-sorted CD8+CD4-CCR7+CD45RA+ naive T cells. The receptors here all came from a human donor in good health. Some libraries in this study had Jurkat cell RNA spiked in.

This clonotype has more than one count but fewer than ten. This chain connects TRBV20-1 to TRBJ2-1; TRBD2 matches at 8 bases. The germline V gene has CDR1 DFQATT and CDR2 SNEGSKA (reference sequence). The CDR3 length is 16 residues. The ends lost 0 bases at V and 6 bases at J; junction bases unmatched: 10. CDR3 residues: CSARELYGGGGNEQFF. CDR3 nucleotides: TGCAGTGCTAGAGAACTTTACGGGGGGGGAGGCAATGAGCAGTTCTTC.

This clonotype was counted ten times or more. The chain carries TRBV7-2 and TRBJ2-3, with D unclear. The CDR3 has 14 amino acids. V was cut by 2 bases and J by 6 bases, with 12 bases left in between. Looked up from germline, CDR1 is SGHTA and CDR2 is FQGNSA. The CDR3 reads CASSLKNVPDTQYF. The CDR3 coding sequence is TGTGCCAGCAGCTTAAAAAATGTGCCTGATACGCAGTATTTT.

The chain couples TRBV6-2 or TRBV6-3 to TRBJ2-7; 9 bases line up with TRBD1. The CDR3 has 15 amino acids. V lost 6 bases and J lost 0; bases outside the gene matches: 6. Germline V lookup: CDR1 MNHEY, CDR2 SVGEGT. For the CDR3, the DNA is TGTGCCAGCAGAACGGACAGGGGAAACTCCTACGAGCAGTACTTC. It translates to CASRTDRGNSYEQYF.

V is TRBV7-9 and J is TRBJ2-7; D perhaps matches TRBD1 (6 bases). The CDR3 is 14 amino acids. With 5 bases removed from V and 1 base from J, the gap between germline ends came to 12 bases. Germline V gives CDR1 SEHNR, CDR2 FQNEAQ (reference sequence). Written as DNA, the CDR3 is TGTGCCAGCAGCCCAGAGGGGGAGTCCTACGAGCAGTACTTC. It specifies CASSPEGESYEQYF.

The rearrangement uses TRBV20-1 and TRBJ2-5; 7 positions agree with TRBD1. Germline V gives CDR1 DFQATT, CDR2 SNEGSKA (reference sequence). Trimming at V came to 3 bases and at J to 1 base, leaving 8 bases not matched to a gene. The CDR3 runs to 15 residues. CDR3 sequence: CSASPSTGVQETQYF. The CDR3 DNA reads TGCAGTGCTAGTCCCTCAACAGGGGTCCAAGAGACCCAGTACTTC.

In this sample, this clonotype turned up a few times. The chain employs TRBV12-3 or TRBV12-4 and TRBJ1-6; 7 bases are a match to TRBD1. The CDR3 runs to 19 residues. J was trimmed by 4 bases and V by 5 bases; bases with no gene match: 17. The CDR3 region has the DNA TGTGCCAGCAGTAAACAACTGGGACAGCCCGAGTTGTATAATTCACCCCTCCACTTT. This codes for CASSKQLGQPELYNSPLHF.

In this sample, this clonotype turned up a few times. Since a much larger clone is just one base distant, this may be a read error. The chain recombines TRBV7-9 with TRBJ1-1, with D unresolved. Germline CDR1 is SEHNR and CDR2 is FQNEAQ (reference sequence). CDR3 length: 15 residues. In nucleotides, the CDR3 is TGTGCCAGCAGCCCTCTAGTCTTCTTGAACACTGAAGCTCTCTTT. Translating gives CASSPLVFLNTEALF.

Note on this clonotype: Since a much larger clone is just one base distant, this may be a read error. The chain uses TRBV29-1 and TRBJ2-2; 11 positions match TRBD1. This CDR3 comprises 14 residues. The germline V gene encodes CDR1 SQVTM and CDR2 ANQGSEA. The junction had 4 bases not matched to a gene; V was cut back by 4 bases and J by 6 bases. CDR3 nucleotide sequence: TGCAGCGTTGGGACAGGGGGCGCGGCCGGGGAGCTGTTTTTT. Encoded protein: CSVGTGGAAGELFF.

This clonotype was counted a single time. This may arise from a read error, as a much more abundant clone is one base away. The CDR3 nucleotides read TGTGCCAGCAGCCAACTTAACACAAATACGCAGTATTTT. Translation: CASSQLNTNTQYF. The chain combines TRBV14 with TRBJ2-3; D is undetermined. This CDR3 region has 13 residues. Germline V gene sequence: CDR1 SGHDN, CDR2 FVKESK.

Many counts were recorded for this clonotype. This rearrangement joins TRBV5-5 to TRBJ2-3; TRBD1 might be the D (5 bases). Deletions cut 4 bases from V and 1 base from J, with 16 bases between. The germline V gene encodes CDR1 SGHKS and CDR2 YYEKEE (reference sequence). The CDR3 is 16 amino acids. The CDR3 DNA sequence: TGTGCCAGCAGCCACTTTTTCGAAGGGGGCACAGATACGCAGTATTTT. Amino acids: CASSHFFEGGTDTQYF.

Regarding this clonotype: A much more abundant neighbour one base away suggests this may be a read error. The chain joins TRBV15 to TRBJ2-3; 8 nucleotides match TRBD2. The CDR3 length is 19 residues. V lost 0 bases and J lost 2; bases outside the gene matches: 13. Germline V lookup: CDR1 LNHNV, CDR2 YYDKDF (reference sequence). The CDR3 spells CATSRDIRLARADTDTQYF. CDR3 nucleotide sequence: TGTGCCACCAGCAGAGATATCCGACTAGCGAGAGCGGACACAGATACGCAGTATTTT.

The chain combines TRBV20-1 with TRBJ1-6; 11 bases agree with TRBD1. The V segment lost 5 bases and the J segment 8 bases; nucleotides outside the gene matches: 8. The CDR3 is 15 amino acids. Germline CDR1 DFQATT, CDR2 SNEGSKA (reference sequence). CDR3 in amino acids: CSAAGQGASYSPLHF. CDR3 nucleotide sequence: TGCAGTGCTGCAGGACAGGGGGCATCTTATTCACCCCTCCACTTT.

In its sample, this clonotype was seen a few times. V gene TRBV5-4 combines with J gene TRBJ2-2, with D maybe TRBD1 (6 bases). The CDR3 extends over 13 amino acids. From germline, CDR1 is SGHNT and CDR2 YYREEE (reference sequence). V lost 2 bases and J lost 6, with 8 bases in between. The CDR3 nucleotides are TGTGCCAGCAGCTTCAGGGGCTCCGGGGAGCTGTTTTTT. It encodes CASSFRGSGELFF. The whole variable domain, remainder taken from reference TRBV5-4 and TRBJ2-2, is ETGVTQSPTHLIKTRGQQVTLRCSSQSGHNTVSWYQQALGQGPQFIFQYYREEENGRGNFPPRFSGLQFPNYSSELNVNALELDDSALYLCASSFRGSGELFFGEGSRLTVL.

This clonotype was picked up many times. The chain uses TRBV27 and TRBJ2-3; 7 positions agree with TRBD2. Germline lookup yields CDR1 MNHEY and CDR2 SMNVEV (reference sequence). J lost 1 base, V lost 0 bases, and 10 bases had no gene match. The CDR3 sequence is 18 residues long. CDR3 sequence: CASSLSTLTSIRTDTQYF. Here the CDR3 DNA reads TGTGCCAGCAGTTTATCGACCTTGACTAGCATACGCACAGATACGCAGTATTTT.

CDR3 nucleotides: TGTGCCAGCAGCTTAAGAATACAGGGGCCTGAAGCTTTCTTT. It is translated as CASSLRIQGPEAFF. The chain links TRBV7-3 to TRBJ1-1; TRBD1 matches at 7 bases. Germline CDR1 and CDR2: SGHTA and FQGTGA. After removal of 1 base from V and 6 bases from J, the junction contained 5 bases not matched to a gene. CDR3 length: 14 amino acids.

A few counts support this clonotype. The chain has TRBV28 and TRBJ2-1; no clear D gene. The CDR3 runs to 15 residues. Germline assignment: CDR1 MDHEN and CDR2 SYDVKM. The ends were cut back, 6 bases at V and 0 bases at J, with 12 bases in the middle. The CDR3 sequence is CASRQRPSSYNEQFF. The CDR3 DNA reads TGTGCCAGCAGACAAAGACCCAGCTCCTACAATGAGCAGTTCTTC.

Many counts were recorded for this clonotype. The chain combines TRBV11-2 with TRBJ2-3, with D perhaps given as TRBD1 or TRBD2 (6 bases each). Trimming stripped 3 bases from V and 4 bases from J, with 11 bases between. CDR1 SGHAT and CDR2 FQNNGV come from the germline V gene. The CDR3 consists of 14 residues. CDR3 protein: CASSFMGGPDTQYF. The CDR3 DNA is TGTGCCAGCAGCTTTATGGGGGGCCCAGATACGCAGTATTTT.

This clonotype was detected ten times or more. The chain employs TRBV7-6 and TRBJ2-5, with 7 bases identical to TRBD2. The junction had 3 bases not matched to a gene; V was cut back by 1 base and J by 4 bases. The CDR3 covers 14 residues. CDR1 and CDR2 from the germline V gene are SGHVS and FNYEAQ. DNA for the CDR3: TGTGCCAGCAGCTTAGTGGGGGGGTTAGAGACCCAGTACTTC. Amino acids: CASSLVGGLETQYF.

Only a few counts were recorded for this clonotype. The chain uses TRBV20-1 and TRBJ2-7, with 11 nucleotides matching TRBD1. The V gene end was trimmed by 5 bases and the J gene end by 1 base; junction bases not matched to a gene: 7. The germline CDR1 and CDR2 sequences are DFQATT and SNEGSKA (reference sequence). The CDR3 covers 15 residues. CDR3 sequence: CSAPGDRGFSYEQYF. Written as DNA, the CDR3 is TGCAGTGCTCCAGGGGACAGGGGGTTTTCCTACGAGCAGTACTTC.

J is TRBJ2-7 and V is TRBV6-2 or TRBV6-3, with D perhaps assigned TRBD1 or TRBD2 (5 bases each). There are 16 residues in the CDR3. Trimming removed 7 bases at V and 2 bases at J, with 21 bases between. Germline V lookup: CDR1 MNHEY, CDR2 SVGEGT. CDR3 coding DNA: TGTGCCAGCACCAAGGGACGGCTATCGTTCACCTACGAGCAGTACTTC. As protein: CASTKGRLSFTYEQYF.

This chain joins TRBV12-5 and TRBJ2-5; TRBD2 might be the D (6 bases). V was trimmed by 3 bases and J by 4 bases, leaving 9 bases between them. This CDR3 contains 13 residues. Germline V gives CDR1 LGHNT, CDR2 FRNRAP. CDR3: CASGLLAGETQYF. The CDR3 nucleotides are TGTGCTAGTGGTTTACTAGCAGGAGAGACCCAGTACTTC. Variable domain in full (rest from reference TRBV12-5 and TRBJ2-5): DARVTQTPRHKVTEMGQEVTMRCQPILGHNTVFWYRQTMMQGLELLAYFRNRAPLDDSGMPKDRFSAEMPDATLATLKIQPSEPRDSAVYFCASGLLAGETQYFGPGTRLLVL.

The CDR3 sequence: CASSERTSNYGYTF. In DNA, the CDR3 is TGCGCCAGCAGCGAGAGGACCAGCAACTATGGCTACACCTTC. The V and J genes are TRBV4-1 and TRBJ1-2; D unresolved. Per the germline V gene, CDR1 is MGHRA and CDR2 is YSYEKL. The V end lost 5 bases, the J end lost 2 bases, and 12 bases lay between the germline ends. The CDR3 is made up of 14 amino acids.

With respect to this clonotype: The junction departs from germline at one end; a sequencing error may be responsible. The rearrangement links TRBV6-2 or TRBV6-3 to TRBJ2-2, with a tentative D call TRBD2 (6 bases). Germline CDR1 MNHEY, CDR2 SVGEGT. CDR3 size: 18 residues. The CDR3 nucleotides read TGTGCCAGCAGTCCCCTTCCCTGGAGCGGAGGGAACACCAGGGAGCTGTTTTTT. Amino acid sequence: CASSPLPWSGGNTRELFF.

This clonotype has just a few counts. The genes are TRBV7-9 and TRBJ2-3, with 15 bases that match TRBD2. The CDR3 runs to 19 residues. The V gene end was trimmed by 5 bases and the J gene end by 3 bases; junction bases not matched to a gene: 12. Germline lookup yields CDR1 SEHNR and CDR2 FQNEAQ (reference sequence). CDR3 loop: CASSTTRTSGRGGTDTQYF. The CDR3 DNA sequence: TGTGCCAGCAGCACCACCAGGACTAGCGGGAGGGGGGGGACAGATACGCAGTATTTT. Full variable domain (remainder filled in from reference TRBV7-9 and TRBJ2-3): DTGVSQNPRHKITKRGQNVTFRCDPISEHNRLYWYRQTLGQGPEFLTYFQNEAQLEKSRLLSDRFSAERPKGSFSTLEIQRTEQGDSAMYLCASSTTRTSGRGGTDTQYFGPGTRLTVL.